This is a list of T cell receptor beta chains from one sample in a study of blood T cells in healthy people across ages. TCRdb used MiXCR to reprocess the 5' RACE reads, holding one entry per CDR3 protein. The sample consists of 1,100,000 or so distinct CDR3 sequences, 45% of them appearing once. Source material: blood. These TCRs come from a woman aged 55-70 years in good health. Each CDR3 is given with its conserved first and last residue. Fields, in order: J gene, V gene, CDR3 protein.

>TRBJ2-1|TRBV10-3
CAISDLAGGSHEQFF
>TRBJ2-7|TRBV4-1
CASSRGREGRYEQYF
>TRBJ2-7|TRBV15
CATSREVNEQYF
>TRBJ1-5|TRBV29-1
CSVGTTGGNQPQHF
>TRBJ2-7|TRBV12-3/TRBV12-4
CASSLVRQKSYEQYF
>TRBJ1-4|TRBV20-1
CSAREGTGVLEKLFF
>TRBJ1-2|TRBV3-1
CASSHASSGYTF
>TRBJ2-7|TRBV4-1
CASSRRELNEQYF
>TRBJ2-5|TRBV4-1
CASSQGVPLGKETQYF
>TRBJ2-1|TRBV7-8
CASSLSGTQNEQFF
>TRBJ2-7|TRBV10-3
CAISDRDSSSYEQYF
>TRBJ2-5|TRBV9
CASSVGERETQYF
>TRBJ2-3|TRBV13
CASSDNNREVDTQYF
>TRBJ2-3|TRBV7-2
CASALQGGSTDTQYF
>TRBJ2-2|TRBV29-1
CSVEDRGTVGELFF
>TRBJ2-5|TRBV12-3/TRBV12-4
CASTLRGRNQETQYF
>TRBJ2-3|TRBV6-5
CASSWLADTDTQYF
>TRBJ1-2|TRBV20-1
CSATAPGGWDGYTF
>TRBJ1-6|TRBV12-3/TRBV12-4
CANSFGTGNSPLHF
>TRBJ2-3|TRBV5-1
CASSLGLAGDYTQYF
>NA|TRBV7-8
CASRRDSHSYEQYF
>TRBJ2-7|TRBV27
CASSAPGQGFHEQYF
>TRBJ2-5|TRBV18
CASSPKDGVQETQYF
>NA|TRBV5-5
CASSFNPAKETQYF
>TRBJ2-1|TRBV3-1
CASSQDSLPNNEQFF
>TRBJ1-5|TRBV6-2/TRBV6-3
CASSYPATGASNQPQHF